The 21 T cell receptor beta chains below all came from one sample that was sequenced in a study of blood T cell repertoires in COVID-19. Libraries were prepared by immunoSEQ multiplex PCR; TCRdb keeps only in-frame clonotypes and omits some of them. Of roughly 130,000 clones detected, 80% to 90% appear once; the ten largest clones hold 3% to 4%. Sample: peripheral blood. The receptors were sampled from a woman aged 55-70 years with acute or convalescent COVID-19.

The chain recombines TRBV28 with TRBJ2-7, with D unclear. CDR1 MDHEN and CDR2 SYDVKM come from the germline V gene. Trimming removed 3 bases from V and 1 base from J, with 4 bases in between. This CDR3 comprises 12 residues. This CDR3 reads CASSFQSYEQYF. The CDR3 DNA reads TGTGCCAGCAGTTTTCAATCCTACGAGCAGTACTTC.

The V call is TRBV5-4, the J call TRBJ1-4; 9 bases are a match to TRBD1. The CDR3 covers 16 residues. V trimming: 4 bases; J trimming: 4 bases; junction bases outside the gene matches: 8. Germline V gene sequence: CDR1 SGHNT, CDR2 YYREEE (reference sequence). The CDR3 reads CASSPGTGSNNEKLFF. CDR3 sequence (DNA): TGTGCCAGCAGCCCCGGGACAGGGTCTAATAATGAAAAACTGTTTTTT.

The genes are TRBV5-1 and TRBJ1-2; 10 nucleotides line up with TRBD1. The V segment lost 7 bases and the J segment 8 bases; nucleotides outside the gene matches: 14. Germline V gene lookup returns CDR1 SGHRS and CDR2 YFSETQ. The CDR3 is 15 residues long. The CDR3 sequence: CASSITGTGVEGYTF. The CDR3, as DNA: TGCGCCAGCTCAATTACCGGGACAGGGGTTGAAGGCTACACCTTC.

The chain combines TRBV18 with TRBJ1-2, with 9 bases identical to TRBD1. The CDR3 covers 15 residues. Germline assignment: CDR1 KGHSH and CDR2 LQKENI. Germline trimming cut 1 base from V and 3 bases from J; bases unmatched to any gene: 3. CDR3 DNA sequence: TGTGCCAGCTCACCACGGACAGGGGTGGACTATGGCTACACCTTC. Translating gives CASSPRTGVDYGYTF.

The gene calls are TRBV18 and TRBJ1-2, with 7 positions matching TRBD1. The germline V gene has CDR1 KGHSH and CDR2 LQKENI. The CDR3 runs 14 residues. V lost 6 bases and J lost 6; bases outside the gene matches: 10. For the CDR3, the DNA is TGTGCCAGCTCGCCCCTTGAGGGGGCGCATGGCTACACCTTC. Protein: CASSPLEGAHGYTF.

The chain employs TRBV6-5 and TRBJ2-7, with 10 bases matching TRBD2. After removal of 4 bases from V and 7 bases from J, the junction contained 7 bases not matched to a gene. The CDR3 sequence is 14 residues long. CDR1 is MNHEY and CDR2 is SVGAGI in the germline V gene. CDR3 sequence: CASSSIAGGSEQYF. DNA for the CDR3: TGTGCCAGCAGTTCAATAGCGGGAGGCAGTGAGCAGTACTTC.

The chain has TRBV19 and TRBJ1-5, with a tentative D call TRBD1 (5 bases). Trimming removed 1 base at V and 2 bases at J, with 9 bases between. The germline CDR1 and CDR2 sequences are LNHDA and SQIVND (reference sequence). The CDR3 extends over 15 amino acids. CDR3 sequence: CASSIAGGGNQPQHF. The CDR3 region has the DNA TGTGCCAGTAGTATAGCTGGGGGGGGCAATCAGCCCCAGCATTTT. Full variable domain (outside the CDR3, taken from reference TRBV19 and TRBJ1-5): DGGITQSPKYLFRKEGQNVTLSCEQNLNHDAMYWYRQDPGQGLRLIYYSQIVNDFQKGDIAEGYSVSREKKESFPLTVTSAQKNPTAFYLCASSIAGGGNQPQHFGDGTRLSIL.

The rearrangement links TRBV6-4 to TRBJ2-7; 8 nucleotides agree with TRBD1. The V and J ends lost 3 bases and 5 bases, in that order; junction bases with no gene match: 6. CDR1 MRHNA and CDR2 SNTAGT come from the germline V gene. This CDR3 spans 14 amino acids. CDR3 sequence reads: CASSEGQGDHEQYV. As DNA, the CDR3 is TGTGCCAGCAGTGAAGGACAGGGCGACCACGAGCAGTACGTC.

This chain uses TRBV11-3 with TRBJ1-1; D is possibly TRBD1 (6 bases). V gave up 2 bases and J gave up 6 bases, with 25 bases separating them. The CDR3 has 18 amino acids. CDR1 and CDR2 (germline): SGHNT, YENEEA. CDR3 nucleotide sequence: TGTGCCAGCAGCTTACCCCGGGGGGCGGCTTTGCCCTTCGCTGAAGCTTTCTTT. Amino acids: CASSLPRGAALPFAEAFF.

The gene calls are TRBV19 and TRBJ2-5, with D possibly matching TRBD2 (5 bases). Germline values: CDR1 LNHDA, CDR2 SQIVND (reference sequence). There are 15 residues in the CDR3. The V and J ends lost 0 bases and 5 bases respectively, with 13 bases between them. The CDR3: CASSIDLRGLETQYF. DNA for the CDR3: TGTGCCAGTAGTATAGATCTAAGAGGGCTGGAGACCCAGTACTTC.

The rearrangement links TRBV6-5 to TRBJ1-1, with D uncertain. Per the germline V gene, CDR1 is MNHEY and CDR2 is SVGAGI. The CDR3 spans 15 residues. V dropped 5 bases and J dropped 2 bases, with 15 bases sitting between them. The CDR3 DNA reads TGTGCCAGCAGTCCCGTTTTTGTAGCTAACACTGAAGCTTTCTTT. This gives the protein CASSPVFVANTEAFF.

The chain has TRBV19 and TRBJ1-4; the D gene is possibly TRBD1 (5 bases). The CDR3 spans 15 residues. Trimming shortened V by 10 bases and J by 2 bases, and 17 bases separated the two germline ends. Germline CDR1 and CDR2: LNHDA and SQIVND (reference sequence). CDR3 coding DNA: TGTGCCACTGGGGGGAACTGGTCGACTAATGAAAAACTGTTTTTT. This encodes CATGGNWSTNEKLFF.

This clone showed up just once. V is TRBV5-6 and J is TRBJ2-7; no definite D call. Trimming removed 2 bases at V and 2 bases at J, with 11 bases between. The CDR3 runs 14 residues. The V gene's germline CDR1 is SGHDT and CDR2 YYEEEE. CDR3 nucleotides: TGTGCCAGCAGCTTCATGGCAAGCGCCTACGAGCAGTACGTC. This codes for CASSFMASAYEQYV.

The chain links TRBV9 to TRBJ2-3, with 8 bases matching TRBD2. V trimming: 4 bases; J trimming: 4 bases; junction bases outside the gene matches: 5. The germline V gene has CDR1 SGDLS and CDR2 YYNGEE. The CDR3 contains 14 residues. The CDR3 DNA reads TGTGCCAGCAGCCGGAGCGGGAGTTCAGATACGCAGTATTTT. Its protein product is CASSRSGSSDTQYF.

The genes are TRBV6-5 and TRBJ2-7, with 9 bases aligning to TRBD2. J was trimmed by 3 bases and V by 6 bases; bases with no gene match: 3. This CDR3 has 13 residues. Germline CDR1 MNHEY, CDR2 SVGAGI. The CDR3 region is CASRFSGSYEQYF. The CDR3 bases are TGTGCCAGCAGATTTAGCGGGAGCTACGAGCAGTACTTC.

The chain carries TRBV18 and TRBJ2-7; weak D call: TRBD2 (5 bases). The germline V gene encodes CDR1 KGHSH and CDR2 LQKENI. This CDR3 is built from 12 residues. Deletions cut 6 bases from V and 7 bases from J, with 13 bases between. Here the CDR3 DNA reads TGTGCCAGCTCCCCTGTGGGAGAGGAGCAGTACTTC. As protein: CASSPVGEEQYF. The full variable domain, with the rest looked up from reference TRBV18 and TRBJ2-7, is NAGVMQNPRHLVRRRGQEARLRCSPMKGHSHVYWYRQLPEEGLKFMVYLQKENIIDESGMPKERFSAEFPKEGPSILRIQQVVRGDSAAYFCASSPVGEEQYFGPGTRLTVT.

The V and J genes are TRBV30 and TRBJ1-6; weak D call: TRBD1 (6 bases). Deletions cut 1 base from V and 14 bases from J, with 21 bases between. This CDR3 comprises 15 residues. CDR1 is GTSNPN and CDR2 is SVGIG in the germline V gene (reference sequence). As DNA, the CDR3 is TGTGCCTGGAGTGCAAATGGACAGTTGAAGTCGGCCCTCCACTTT. It encodes CAWSANGQLKSALHF.

The chain couples TRBV27 to TRBJ2-3, with TRBD2 matching 9 bases. The CDR3 loop spans 13 amino acids. After removal of 3 bases from V and 9 bases from J, the junction contained 4 bases not matched to a gene. Germline V CDR1 and CDR2: MNHEY, SMNVEV (reference sequence). CDR3 nucleotides: TGTGCCAGCAGTTTGTGGCGGGAGGGGACGCAGTATTTT. Protein product: CASSLWREGTQYF.

The chain recombines TRBV28 with TRBJ2-1; tentative D call: TRBD2 (7 bases). V gave up 2 bases and J gave up 4 bases, with 12 bases separating them. The CDR3 covers 15 residues. CDR1 MDHEN and CDR2 SYDVKM come from the germline V gene. The CDR3 DNA follows: TGTGCCAGCAGTTTAGCCGGGGGGCGGTACAATGAGCAGTTCTTC. This codes for CASSLAGGRYNEQFF.

This clone was seen a handful of times. The J gene is TRBJ1-2, the V gene TRBV4-2, with D perhaps TRBD1 (6 bases). V dropped 0 bases and J dropped 10 bases, with 9 bases sitting between them. Germline V gives CDR1 LGHNA, CDR2 YNFKEQ. This CDR3 has 12 residues. CDR3 in amino acids: CASSQDAGAYTF. The CDR3, as DNA: TGTGCCAGCAGCCAAGATGCAGGGGCCTACACCTTC.

The table lists this clone with a few counts. This chain connects TRBV5-1 to TRBJ1-4; D unresolved. The CDR3 spans 17 residues. Per the germline V gene, CDR1 is SGHRS and CDR2 is YFSETQ. Deletions cut 5 bases from V and 0 bases from J, with 17 bases between. This chain's CDR3 is CASSPWGGGATNEKLFF. The CDR3 region has the DNA TGCGCCAGCAGTCCCTGGGGAGGCGGCGCAACTAATGAAAAACTGTTTTTT.